This T cell receptor beta chain was sequenced during a study of shared clonotypes between healthy human individuals. The wider study: The study drew on two women and a few men aged 18 to 49 as donors. General study results and limits: Compared with clonotypes that all four donors shared, non-shared clonotypes had lower generation probabilities.

CDR1 and CDR2 from the germline V gene are SGHVS and FQNEAQ. V was trimmed by 8 bases and J by 2 bases, leaving 21 bases between them. The CDR3 consists of 17 residues. Notes on this clone: As yet, its antigen is unknown.

Template for every sorted-subset replicate PCR totaled 150 to 250 ng DNA, approximately 30,000 T cell genomes. Sequenced by immunoSEQ multiplex PCR; TCRdb stores in-frame clones only, minus some. This repertoire shows 2 million to 3 million clones, 93% found once; its top ten account for approximately 0.35%. Sequenced material: naive CD4+ T cells from PBMCs. This sample's subset: CD45RA+ positively selected. The chain links TRBV7-8 to TRBJ1-4, with D perhaps matching TRBD1 (6 bases). This receptor was taken from a man aged 18 to 29 in good health. Some clones in this sample may be carry-over from other donors' samples. CDR3: CASQGGGPSGTNEKLFF. The CDR3 DNA is TGTGCCAGCCAGGGAGGGGGGCCGAGCGGCACTAATGAAAAACTGTTTTTT.